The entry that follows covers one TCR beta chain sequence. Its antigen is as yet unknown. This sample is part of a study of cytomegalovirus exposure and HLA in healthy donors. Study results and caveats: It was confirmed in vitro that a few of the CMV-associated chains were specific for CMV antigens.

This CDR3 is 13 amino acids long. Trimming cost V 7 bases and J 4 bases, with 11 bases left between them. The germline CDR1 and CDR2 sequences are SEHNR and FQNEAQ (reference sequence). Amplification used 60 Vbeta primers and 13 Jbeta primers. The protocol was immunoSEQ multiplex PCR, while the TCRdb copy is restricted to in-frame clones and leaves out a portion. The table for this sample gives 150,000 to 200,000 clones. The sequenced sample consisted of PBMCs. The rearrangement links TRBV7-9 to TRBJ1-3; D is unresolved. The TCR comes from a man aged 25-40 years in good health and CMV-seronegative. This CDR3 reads CASTLSWGNTIYF. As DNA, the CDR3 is TGTGCCAGCACCCTATCTTGGGGAAACACCATATATTTT.